These 18 T cell receptor beta chains were all obtained from the same sample, sequenced in a study of CD8+CD57+ T cells in acquired aplastic anemia. Profiling of TCR beta VDJ combinations and CDR3 sequences used genomic DNA as template. TCRdb re-called the reads through MiXCR, storing one row per CDR3 protein. The table shows roughly 300,000 distinct CDR3 sequences, with approximately 57% occurring only once. Sequenced sample: sorted CD4+, CD8+, or CD8+CD57+ T cells (not recorded which) from PBMCs. All receptors come from a human donor with severe aplastic anemia or a healthy control (not recorded which).

This clonotype was seen at least ten times. The rearrangement joins TRBV20-1 to TRBJ2-1, with TRBD1 matching over 8 bases. J lost 0 bases, V lost 5 bases, and 15 bases had no gene match. Germline CDR1 reads DFQATT; CDR2 reads SNEGSKA (reference sequence). The CDR3 totals 18 residues. The CDR3 loop reads CSAVGPGQETSSYNEQFF. CDR3 bases: TGCAGTGCTGTAGGTCCGGGACAGGAAACTTCCTCCTACAATGAGCAGTTCTTC.

J is TRBJ2-7 and V is TRBV4-1; D is uncertain. The CDR3 totals 14 residues. The V end was cut by 1 base, the J end by 0 bases, with 7 bases between. Per the germline V gene, CDR1 is MGHRA and CDR2 is YSYEKL. For the CDR3, the DNA is TGCGCCAGCAGCCAAGGTGGGAACTCCTACGAGCAGTACTTC. Translated: CASSQGGNSYEQYF.

This clonotype was recorded a few times. The CDR3 loop is CASSLGAGGPQGEQYF. CDR3 sequence (DNA): TGTGCCAGCAGCTTAGGAGCGGGAGGACCCCAGGGGGAGCAGTACTTC. This sequence joins TRBV7-8 and TRBJ2-7; 9 bases line up with TRBD2. The CDR3 runs 16 residues. Per germline, CDR1 SGHVS and CDR2 FQNEAQ. V shed 1 base, J shed 7 bases, and the junction held 11 bases outside the gene matches.

This clonotype came up a few times. The rearrangement joins TRBV7-2 to TRBJ1-1; TRBD1 might be the D (5 bases). Between the trimmed V and J ends, which lost 3 bases and 4 bases, there was a span of 9 bases. Germline CDR1 reads SGHTA; CDR2 reads FQGNSA. The CDR3 consists of 13 residues. CDR3 protein: CASSLGLVTEAFF. DNA for the CDR3: TGTGCCAGCAGCTTGGGACTGGTCACTGAAGCTTTCTTT.

The chain links TRBV9 to TRBJ1-1, with 7 bases fitting TRBD1. This CDR3 spans 15 amino acids. V trimming: 4 bases; J trimming: 3 bases; junction bases outside the gene matches: 9. CDR1 and CDR2 (germline): SGDLS, YYNGEE. The CDR3 bases are TGTGCCAGCAGCCCTCAGACAGGGCTAGACACTGAAGCTTTCTTT. Translating it yields CASSPQTGLDTEAFF.

In its sample, this clonotype was seen many times. The V and J genes are TRBV30 and TRBJ2-5; D is possibly TRBD1 (5 bases). V lost 2 bases, J lost 4 bases, and 11 bases lay in between. The CDR3 is 13 amino acids. Germline CDR1 is GTSNPN and CDR2 is SVGIG (reference sequence). The CDR3 DNA follows: TGTGCCTGGAGTAAAGGCAGGGCAGAGACCCAGTACTTC. Protein: CAWSKGRAETQYF.

This clonotype was counted only a few times. At one boundary the junction diverges from the germline segment, which might be a read error. The CDR3 is CASSSGGASFNEQFF. CDR3 coding DNA: TGTGCCAGCAGTTCGGGGGGGGCATCCTTCAATGAGCAGTTCTTC. The gene calls are TRBV6-2 or TRBV6-3 and TRBJ2-1, with TRBD2 identical over 8 bases. CDR3 length: 15 residues. CDR1 is MNHEY, CDR2 SVGEGT, per germline.

This clonotype occurred many times. The chain combines TRBV5-1 with TRBJ2-5, with 7 bases that match TRBD1. Per germline, CDR1 SGHRS and CDR2 YFSETQ. The junction had 6 bases not matched to a gene; V was cut back by 4 bases and J by 3 bases. The CDR3 length is 14 residues. CDR3 sequence: CASSSRTGEETQYF. The CDR3 DNA reads TGCGCCAGCAGCAGCCGGACAGGCGAAGAGACCCAGTACTTC.

The chain combines TRBV24-1 with TRBJ1-5; no clear D gene. Trimming removed 12 bases from V and 1 base from J, with 6 bases in between. The V gene's germline CDR1 is KGHDR and CDR2 SFDVKD. CDR3 length equals 11 residues. The CDR3 loop is CAARSNQPQHF. The CDR3 coding sequence is TGTGCCGCAAGGAGCAATCAGCCCCAGCATTTT.

This chain joins TRBV19 and TRBJ1-4; D is undetermined. Germline V gives CDR1 LNHDA, CDR2 SQIVND (reference sequence). The CDR3 sequence is 14 residues long. The V and J ends lost 7 bases and 8 bases respectively, with 17 bases between them. The CDR3 DNA sequence: TGTGCCAGTAATTTGGGCCTCGCGGAGGAAAAACTGTTTTTT. Its protein is CASNLGLAEEKLFF. Filled out from reference TRBV19 and TRBJ1-4, the complete variable domain reads DGGITQSPKYLFRKEGQNVTLSCEQNLNHDAMYWYRQDPGQGLRLIYYSQIVNDFQKGDIAEGYSVSREKKESFPLTVTSAQKNPTAFYLCASNLGLAEEKLFFGSGTQLSVL.

The chain has TRBV7-6 and TRBJ2-1, with no clear D. The CDR3 consists of 14 residues. V shed 6 bases and J shed 3 bases, with 12 bases lying between them. The germline V gene encodes CDR1 SGHVS and CDR2 FNYEAQ. The CDR3 is CASSEFGFYNEQFF. The DNA of the CDR3 is TGTGCCAGCAGTGAATTCGGTTTCTACAATGAGCAGTTCTTC.

This chain joins TRBV2 and TRBJ2-3, with D possibly being TRBD2 (5 bases). V lost 4 bases, J lost 11 bases, and 25 bases lay in between. Per germline, CDR1 SNHLY and CDR2 FYNNEI. This CDR3 has 16 residues. The CDR3 sequence is CASSGIDRGSYNEQYF. CDR3 bases: TGTGCCAGCAGTGGAATTGATCGGGGTTCCTACAATGAGCAGTATTTT.

This clonotype was found many times. V usage is TRBV15 and J usage is TRBJ1-5, with D unclear. This CDR3 has 14 amino acids. CDR1 and CDR2 (germline): LNHNV, YYDKDF (reference sequence). The germline V and J ends were trimmed by 5 bases and 0 bases, with 8 bases remaining between them. The CDR3 DNA sequence: TGTGCCACCAGCGAGGGTAATAGCAATCAGCCCCAGCATTTT. The encoded protein is CATSEGNSNQPQHF.

V gene TRBV12-3 or TRBV12-4 combines with J gene TRBJ2-7; maybe TRBD1 (6 bases). The CDR3 consists of 12 residues. Trimming pared 6 bases from V and 5 bases from J, leaving 11 bases between. In DNA, the CDR3 is TGTGCCAGCAGCCCGGACAGCCACGAGCAGTACTTC. It is translated as CASSPDSHEQYF.

This clonotype was observed many times. The V call is TRBV15, the J call TRBJ1-4; no clear D. The V gene lost 0 bases and the J gene lost 6 bases, with 11 bases spanning the gap. Germline V lookup: CDR1 LNHNV, CDR2 YYDKDF (reference sequence). The CDR3 runs to 15 residues. This chain's CDR3 is CATSRDLGWDEKLFF. CDR3 nucleotide sequence: TGTGCCACCAGCAGAGATCTAGGGTGGGATGAAAAACTGTTTTTT.

Comment on this clonotype: A read error may explain this, as a much larger clone is one base away. This rearrangement joins TRBV19 to TRBJ1-4; 7 bases are shared with TRBD1. Per the germline V gene, CDR1 is LNHDA and CDR2 is SQIVND (reference sequence). This CDR3 is built from 18 residues. CDR3 DNA: TGTGCCAGTAGTATTTTTACTGGGCAGGGGGGCTCTAATAAAAAACTGTTTTTT. It is translated as CASSIFTGQGGSNKKLFF.

This clonotype was counted only a few times. The chain recombines TRBV15 with TRBJ2-7; D remains ambiguous. This CDR3 is 11 amino acids long. V was pared by 3 bases and J by 4 bases, with 4 bases between. In germline, CDR1 is LNHNV, CDR2 YYDKDF (reference sequence). The CDR3 coding sequence is TGTGCCACCAGCAGGGGGTACGAGCAGTACTTC. This sequence encodes CATSRGYEQYF.

This chain joins TRBV9 and TRBJ2-3; 7 positions match TRBD1. V trimming: 3 bases; J trimming: 0 bases; junction bases outside the gene matches: 4. There are 15 residues in the CDR3. Per germline, CDR1 SGDLS and CDR2 YYNGEE. CDR3 sequence: CASSADRDSTDTQYF. Written as DNA, the CDR3 is TGTGCCAGCAGCGCCGACAGGGATAGCACAGATACGCAGTATTTT.